This T cell receptor beta chain is from a study of cytomegalovirus exposure and HLA in healthy donors. Overall study: Membership in the Caucasian-associated ancestry cluster was found for 65% to 85% of about 430 genotyped donors.

Findings and caveats of the study: Later analysis indicated greater clonal expansion among HLA-associated TCR beta chains than among equally common other chains. TCR beta sequences numbering roughly 18,000 were associated with HLA alleles at 0.05 false discovery rate in a later analysis.

Of note for this clone: Its antigen is not known.

PCR amplification relied on 60 Vbeta primers (plus 13 Jbeta primers). The method was immunoSEQ multiplex PCR; TCRdb's version includes in-frame clones alone and lacks a portion of them. The repertoire has about 120,000 clones, about three quarters of them found once; the top ten carry over 2.5%. Germline V CDR1 and CDR2: SNHLY, FYNNEI. The CDR3 is made up of 13 amino acids. With 6 bases clipped from V and 2 bases from J, the junction kept 3 bases outside the gene matches. The source is a woman in her fifties or sixties in good health and CMV-seropositive. The sequenced material came from PBMCs. The chain is built from TRBV2 and TRBJ2-7; 8 bases line up with TRBD1. The CDR3 loop reads CASRGTGTYEQYF. The CDR3 DNA reads as TGTGCCAGCAGAGGGACAGGCACCTACGAGCAGTACTTC.